This TCR beta chain was sequenced during a study of technical replicates of blood from a few donors. CDR3 length equals 17 residues. The V segment lost 2 bases and the J segment 5 bases; nucleotides outside the gene matches: 10. Germline V gene data show CDR1 as SGDLS and CDR2 as YYNGEE. Profiling relied on immunoSEQ multiplex PCR, and the TCRdb table lists in-frame clones only, not all of them. Among roughly 70,000 clones listed, roughly 90% were seen once. This chain links TRBV9 with TRBJ2-5, with 12 positions matching TRBD1. The sample was PBMCs. The source is a human donor in good health. Some clones in this sample may be carry-over from other donors' samples. In DNA form, the CDR3 reads TGTGCCAGCAGCGTCACTCCGGGACAGGGGGCGCGGGAGACCCAGTACTTC. It codes for CASSVTPGQGARETQYF.